Listed below are T cell receptor beta chains from one sample, sequenced in a study of blood T cell repertoires in COVID-19. TCRdb's copy holds only in-frame clones and misses some; the assay was immunoSEQ multiplex PCR. This table holds 50,000 to 70,000 clones, approximately 80% found once. Sequenced sample: peripheral blood. The receptors were gathered from a man aged 50 to 60 with active or convalescent COVID-19. The CDR3 runs from the conserved cysteine through the conserved F or W. Each record gives: V gene, CDR3 length, clone size, J gene, D gene, CDR3 protein, CDR3 DNA. D genes are given only for firm matches. Part of the rows lack a size; the others show once, few, many or a class for expanded clones.

v_call: TRBV19
cdr3_length: 13
clone_size: -
j_call: TRBJ1-1
d_call: TRBD1
cdr3_aa: CASRVGQVTEAFF
cdr3_nt: TGTGCCAGTAGGGTAGGACAGGTCACTGAAGCTTTCTTT

v_call: TRBV18
cdr3_length: 15
clone_size: -
j_call: TRBJ1-5
d_call: -
cdr3_aa: CASSLAGGADQPQHF
cdr3_nt: TGTGCCAGCTCTCTTGCGGGGGGGGCGGATCAGCCCCAGCATTTT

v_call: TRBV19
cdr3_length: 15
clone_size: -
j_call: TRBJ2-6
d_call: -
cdr3_aa: CASSILSSGANVLTF
cdr3_nt: TGTGCCAGTAGTATTTTGAGCTCTGGGGCCAACGTCCTGACTTTC

v_call: TRBV2
cdr3_length: 15
clone_size: -
j_call: TRBJ2-7
d_call: TRBD2
cdr3_aa: CASSVRLAGAGEQYF
cdr3_nt: TGTGCCAGCAGTGTTCGCCTAGCGGGGGCGGGCGAGCAGTACTTC

v_call: TRBV12-3/TRBV12-4
cdr3_length: 12
clone_size: -
j_call: TRBJ1-1
d_call: -
cdr3_aa: CASSFKGSQAFF
cdr3_nt: TGTGCCAGCAGTTTTAAAGGGAGCCAAGCTTTCTTT

v_call: TRBV10-3
cdr3_length: 16
clone_size: -
j_call: TRBJ2-7
d_call: TRBD1
cdr3_aa: CAISESVTGGPYEQYF
cdr3_nt: TGTGCCATCAGTGAGTCAGTGACAGGGGGCCCCTACGAGCAGTACTTC

v_call: TRBV2
cdr3_length: 13
clone_size: -
j_call: TRBJ1-3
d_call: -
cdr3_aa: CASSELSGNTIYF
cdr3_nt: TGTGCCAGCAGTGAACTATCTGGAAACACCATATATTTT

v_call: TRBV11-3
cdr3_length: 16
clone_size: -
j_call: TRBJ2-3
d_call: -
cdr3_aa: CASSLGSGFNTDTQYF
cdr3_nt: TGTGCCAGCAGCTTAGGGAGCGGGTTCAACACAGATACGCAGTATTTT

v_call: TRBV27
cdr3_length: 17
clone_size: few
j_call: TRBJ2-7
d_call: TRBD2
cdr3_aa: CASSLSGLAGGTYEQYF
cdr3_nt: TGTGCCAGCAGTTTATCGGGACTAGCGGGGGGAACCTACGAGCAGTACTTC

v_call: TRBV11-2
cdr3_length: 16
clone_size: -
j_call: TRBJ1-1
d_call: TRBD1
cdr3_aa: CASSLVVGQGGPEAFF
cdr3_nt: TGTGCCAGCAGCTTAGTTGTGGGACAGGGGGGTCCTGAAGCTTTCTTT

v_call: TRBV5-1
cdr3_length: 14
clone_size: few
j_call: TRBJ2-2
d_call: -
cdr3_aa: CASSWADTTGELFF
cdr3_nt: TGCGCCAGCAGTTGGGCAGATACCACCGGGGAGCTGTTTTTT

v_call: TRBV5-1
cdr3_length: 12
clone_size: -
j_call: TRBJ1-2
d_call: -
cdr3_aa: CASSLSGAGYTF
cdr3_nt: TGCGCCAGCAGCTTGTCAGGGGCTGGCTACACCTTC

v_call: TRBV29-1
cdr3_length: 12
clone_size: -
j_call: TRBJ1-1
d_call: TRBD1
cdr3_aa: CSGHRGHTEAFF
cdr3_nt: TGCAGCGGACACAGGGGGCATACTGAAGCTTTCTTT

v_call: TRBV7-9
cdr3_length: 14
clone_size: -
j_call: TRBJ1-2
d_call: -
cdr3_aa: CASSSEGVIYGYTF
cdr3_nt: TGTGCCAGCAGCTCCGAGGGAGTTATCTATGGCTACACCTTC

v_call: TRBV4-1
cdr3_length: 15
clone_size: once
j_call: TRBJ1-5
d_call: TRBD1
cdr3_aa: CASSSQGNSNQPQHF
cdr3_nt: TGCGCCAGCAGTTCACAGGGGAATAGCAATCAGCCCCAGCATTTT

v_call: TRBV5-1
cdr3_length: 15
clone_size: -
j_call: TRBJ1-4
d_call: -
cdr3_aa: CASHTGDTTYEKLFF
cdr3_nt: TGCGCCAGCCATACCGGGGACACAACCTATGAAAAACTGTTTTTT

v_call: TRBV10-3
cdr3_length: 20
clone_size: -
j_call: TRBJ2-5
d_call: TRBD1
cdr3_aa: CAISESGGQGTSTKQETQYF
cdr3_nt: TGTGCCATCAGTGAGTCGGGGGGACAGGGGACATCAACAAAACAAGAGACCCAGTACTTC

v_call: TRBV27
cdr3_length: 15
clone_size: -
j_call: TRBJ2-5
d_call: TRBD1
cdr3_aa: CASSFRTGVEETQYF
cdr3_nt: TGTGCCAGCAGTTTTAGGACAGGGGTCGAAGAGACCCAGTACTTC

v_call: TRBV15
cdr3_length: 13
clone_size: -
j_call: TRBJ1-2
d_call: TRBD1
cdr3_aa: CATSKGTDYGYTF
cdr3_nt: TGTGCCACCAGCAAAGGGACAGACTATGGCTACACCTTC

v_call: TRBV10-1
cdr3_length: 13
clone_size: -
j_call: TRBJ1-6
d_call: -
cdr3_aa: CASSESRHSPLHF
cdr3_nt: TGCGCCAGCAGTGAGTCGAGGCATTCACCCCTCCACTTT

v_call: TRBV6-1
cdr3_length: 13
clone_size: -
j_call: TRBJ2-7
d_call: TRBD2
cdr3_aa: CASSQAGLGEQYF
cdr3_nt: TGTGCCAGCAGTCAAGCGGGACTCGGCGAGCAGTACTTC

v_call: TRBV6-5
cdr3_length: 13
clone_size: -
j_call: TRBJ1-1
d_call: -
cdr3_aa: CASSFLPNTEAFF
cdr3_nt: TGTGCCAGCAGTTTTCTACCGAACACTGAAGCTTTCTTT

v_call: TRBV9
cdr3_length: 15
clone_size: few
j_call: TRBJ2-3
d_call: -
cdr3_aa: CASSVSGQSTDTQYF
cdr3_nt: TGTGCCAGCAGCGTAAGCGGGCAGAGCACAGATACGCAGTATTTT

v_call: TRBV10-3
cdr3_length: 14
clone_size: -
j_call: TRBJ2-3
d_call: TRBD2
cdr3_aa: CATATSGVKDTQYF
cdr3_nt: TGTGCCACTGCGACTAGCGGGGTGAAAGATACGCAGTATTTT

v_call: TRBV30
cdr3_length: 12
clone_size: -
j_call: TRBJ2-1
d_call: -
cdr3_aa: CAWSVAGNEQFF
cdr3_nt: TGTGCCTGGAGTGTGGCGGGCAATGAGCAGTTCTTC

v_call: TRBV18
cdr3_length: 16
clone_size: -
j_call: TRBJ2-5
d_call: TRBD1
cdr3_aa: CASSPRDRGGGETQYF
cdr3_nt: TGTGCCAGCTCACCACGGGACAGGGGAGGTGGAGAGACCCAGTACTTC

v_call: TRBV9
cdr3_length: 15
clone_size: -
j_call: TRBJ1-5
d_call: TRBD1
cdr3_aa: CASSVGGTGGEPQHF
cdr3_nt: TGTGCCAGCAGCGTAGGAGGGACAGGTGGGGAGCCCCAGCATTTT

v_call: TRBV24-1
cdr3_length: 15
clone_size: -
j_call: TRBJ2-1
d_call: TRBD2
cdr3_aa: CATSDPLAGVDEQFF
cdr3_nt: TGTGCCACCAGTGATCCCCTAGCGGGAGTGGATGAGCAGTTCTTC

v_call: TRBV18
cdr3_length: 14
clone_size: -
j_call: TRBJ1-1
d_call: -
cdr3_aa: CASSPGFEASLAFF
cdr3_nt: TGTGCCAGCTCACCAGGTTTTGAGGCGTCATTAGCTTTCTTT

v_call: TRBV7-3
cdr3_length: 16
clone_size: -
j_call: TRBJ2-3
d_call: TRBD2
cdr3_aa: CASSPFGGGAGDTQYF
cdr3_nt: TGTGCCAGCAGCCCCTTCGGCGGGGGGGCGGGAGATACGCAGTATTTT

v_call: TRBV9
cdr3_length: 18
clone_size: -
j_call: TRBJ1-2
d_call: TRBD1
cdr3_aa: CASSEKAGGLLEPKGYTF
cdr3_nt: TGTGCCAGCAGCGAAAAAGCAGGGGGCTTGCTTGAGCCCAAGGGCTACACCTTC

v_call: TRBV3-1/TRBV3-2
cdr3_length: 14
clone_size: once
j_call: TRBJ2-1
d_call: -
cdr3_aa: CASSQDLDTHEQFF
cdr3_nt: TGTGCCAGCAGCCAAGATTTGGACACCCATGAGCAGTTCTTC

v_call: TRBV7-2
cdr3_length: 15
clone_size: -
j_call: TRBJ2-3
d_call: TRBD2
cdr3_aa: CASSLTSGNTDTQYF
cdr3_nt: TGTGCCAGCAGCTTGACTAGCGGAAACACAGATACGCAGTATTTT

v_call: TRBV11-2
cdr3_length: 14
clone_size: -
j_call: TRBJ2-1
d_call: -
cdr3_aa: CASSRPVFSGEQFF
cdr3_nt: TGTGCCAGCAGCCGCCCGGTGTTTTCGGGAGAGCAGTTCTTC

v_call: TRBV19
cdr3_length: 16
clone_size: -
j_call: TRBJ1-5
d_call: TRBD1
cdr3_aa: CASSTTGGAGNQPQHF
cdr3_nt: TGTGCCAGTAGTACAACAGGGGGCGCAGGGAATCAGCCCCAGCATTTT

v_call: TRBV7-6
cdr3_length: 14
clone_size: -
j_call: TRBJ2-5
d_call: -
cdr3_aa: CASSLAVLQETQYF
cdr3_nt: TGTGCCAGCAGCTTAGCGGTTCTACAAGAGACCCAGTACTTC